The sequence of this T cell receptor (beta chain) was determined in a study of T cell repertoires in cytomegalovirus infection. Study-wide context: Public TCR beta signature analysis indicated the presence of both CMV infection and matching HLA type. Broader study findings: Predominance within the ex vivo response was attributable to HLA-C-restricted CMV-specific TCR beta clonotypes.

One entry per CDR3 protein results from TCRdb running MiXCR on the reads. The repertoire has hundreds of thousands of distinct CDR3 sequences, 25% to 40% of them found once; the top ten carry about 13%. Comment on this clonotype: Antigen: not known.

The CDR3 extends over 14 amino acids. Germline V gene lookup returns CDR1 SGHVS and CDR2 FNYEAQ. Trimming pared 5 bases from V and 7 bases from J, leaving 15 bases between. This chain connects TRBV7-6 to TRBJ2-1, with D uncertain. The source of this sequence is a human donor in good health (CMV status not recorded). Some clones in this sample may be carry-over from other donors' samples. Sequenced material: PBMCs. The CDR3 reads CASSASPVGNEQFF. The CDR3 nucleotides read TGTGCCAGCAGCGCCAGCCCAGTGGGGAATGAGCAGTTCTTC.